Below are 22 T cell receptor beta chains sequenced from a single sample in a study of CD8 T cells in ankylosing spondylitis. MiXCR, run by TCRdb on the 5' RACE reads, gives a single entry per CDR3 protein. Of about 180,000 distinct CDR3 sequences in the sample, 9.8% were seen once. Specimen: blood, either unsorted or a sorted T cell fraction (not recorded which). All receptors derive from a female donor with ankylosing spondylitis or in good health (not recorded which).

This clonotype was detected only a few times. The CDR3 DNA reads TGTGCCAGCAGTCACAGGACAGGCCATGGCTACACCTTC. It specifies CASSHRTGHGYTF. V and J are TRBV25-1 and TRBJ1-2, with 7 bases lining up with TRBD1. Trimming at V came to 5 bases and at J to 6 bases, leaving 6 bases not matched to a gene. The CDR3 runs to 13 residues. In germline, CDR1 is MGHDK, CDR2 SYGVNS.

In this sample, this clonotype turned up many times. V is TRBV28 and J is TRBJ1-3; the match to TRBD1 covers 8 bases. The length of the CDR3 is 15 residues. CDR1 and CDR2 from the germline V gene are MDHEN and SYDVKM. J was trimmed by 3 bases and V by 6 bases; bases with no gene match: 7. Here the CDR3 reads CASSRDRGSGNTIYF. The CDR3 DNA follows: TGTGCCAGCAGCCGCGACAGGGGTAGTGGAAACACCATATATTTT.

This clonotype was seen repeatedly, ten times or more. The chain has TRBV4-3 and TRBJ1-1, with 9 bases lining up with TRBD1. The CDR3 totals 17 residues. The V gene end was trimmed by 1 base and the J gene end by 8 bases; junction bases not matched to a gene: 14. Germline CDR1 and CDR2: LGHNA and YSLEER. The CDR3 reads CASSQGPHPQGQGEAFF. In DNA form, the CDR3 reads TGCGCCAGCAGCCAAGGTCCACACCCCCAGGGACAGGGAGAAGCTTTCTTT.

At least ten counts were recorded for this clonotype. The chain combines TRBV4-3 with TRBJ2-7; 8 nucleotides agree with TRBD1. J gave up 2 bases and V 4 bases, and 7 bases lay outside the gene matches. The CDR3 runs 15 residues. Germline lookup yields CDR1 LGHNA and CDR2 YSLEER. The CDR3: CASSPTWGQAYEQYF. DNA for the CDR3: TGCGCCAGCAGCCCAACATGGGGACAGGCCTACGAGCAGTACTTC.

V is TRBV4-3 and J is TRBJ2-1, with TRBD2 as a possible D gene (6 bases). Trimming removed 2 bases at V and 2 bases at J, with 16 bases between. The V gene's germline CDR1 is LGHNA and CDR2 YSLEER. This CDR3 contains 17 residues. CDR3 protein: CASSQRDRDLTYNEQFF. The CDR3 DNA follows: TGCGCCAGCAGCCAACGCGACCGGGACTTAACCTACAATGAGCAGTTCTTC.

CDR3 sequence reads: CASSPPAGTVTDTQYF. Here the CDR3 DNA reads TGTGCCAGCAGCCCACCGGCGGGGACAGTCACAGATACGCAGTATTTT. The chain is built from TRBV13 and TRBJ2-3, with a possible D match to TRBD1 (7 bases). The CDR3 has 16 amino acids. From germline, CDR1 is PRHDT and CDR2 FYEKMQ (reference sequence). V dropped 5 bases and J dropped 2 bases, with 17 bases sitting between them.

At least ten counts were recorded for this clonotype. The chain joins TRBV13 to TRBJ2-1, with 12 bases matching TRBD1. The J segment lost 7 bases and the V segment lost 4 bases, leaving 8 bases of the junction unmatched. Germline V gives CDR1 PRHDT, CDR2 FYEKMQ (reference sequence). This CDR3 is built from 16 residues. The CDR3 spells CASSSLGDRGHNEQFF. CDR3 bases: TGTGCCAGCAGCTCACTGGGGGACAGGGGGCATAATGAGCAGTTCTTC.

This clonotype was recorded many times. This rearrangement joins TRBV6-2 or TRBV6-3 to TRBJ2-1; D may be TRBD1 or TRBD2 (6 bases each). V lost 11 bases, J lost 8 bases, and 22 bases lay in between. Per germline, CDR1 MNHEY and CDR2 SVGEGT. This CDR3 comprises 14 residues. CDR3 amino acids: CAVYRGGIGDEQFF. The CDR3 region has the DNA TGTGCCGTTTACCGAGGGGGGATCGGCGATGAGCAGTTCTTC.

The chain couples TRBV27 to TRBJ1-5, with unresolved D. The germline V and J ends were trimmed by 6 bases and 3 bases, with 9 bases remaining between them. Germline CDR1 reads MNHEY; CDR2 reads SMNVEV (reference sequence). The CDR3 has 13 amino acids. CDR3 in amino acids: CASSYSSNQPQHF. CDR3 coding DNA: TGTGCCAGCAGCTACAGCTCCAATCAGCCCCAGCATTTT.

This sequence joins TRBV13 and TRBJ1-5, with D unclear. The CDR3 is made up of 15 amino acids. Germline V lookup: CDR1 PRHDT, CDR2 FYEKMQ (reference sequence). The V end was cut by 0 bases, the J end by 1 base, with 7 bases between. The CDR3 loop reads CASSLGSRSNQPQHF. CDR3 DNA: TGTGCCAGCAGCTTAGGCTCACGGAGCAATCAGCCCCAGCATTTT.

A few counts support this clonotype. The chain combines TRBV11-3 with TRBJ2-1; D gene ambiguous. Looked up from germline, CDR1 is SGHNT and CDR2 is YENEEA. This CDR3 comprises 15 residues. Trimming stripped 1 base from V and 0 bases from J, with 7 bases between. The CDR3 bases are TGTGCCAGCAGCTTAGGAGATAGCTCCTACAATGAGCAGTTCTTC. Amino acid sequence: CASSLGDSSYNEQFF. Filled out from reference TRBV11-3 and TRBJ2-1, the complete variable domain reads EAGVVQSPRYKIIEKKQPVAFWCNPISGHNTLYWYLQNLGQGPELLIRYENEEAVDDSQLPKDRFSAERLKGVDSTLKIQPAELGDSAVYLCASSLGDSSYNEQFFGPGTRLTVL.

J is TRBJ2-5 and V is TRBV3-1; D perhaps matches TRBD2 (7 bases). V shed 0 bases and J shed 4 bases, with 15 bases lying between them. The CDR3 consists of 16 residues. Germline V lookup: CDR1 LGHDT, CDR2 YNNKEL (reference sequence). This CDR3 reads CASSQDLGGRGETQYF. In DNA form, the CDR3 reads TGTGCCAGCAGCCAAGATCTGGGGGGGCGCGGAGAGACCCAGTACTTC.

This clonotype has more than one count but fewer than ten. The chain uses TRBV28 and TRBJ2-3, with 10 bases lining up with TRBD2. This CDR3 has 15 residues. Germline V gene lookup returns CDR1 MDHEN and CDR2 SYDVKM. Germline trimming cut 7 bases from V and 5 bases from J; bases unmatched to any gene: 9. The CDR3 bases are TGTGCCAGCAACGTTGTAGCGGGAGGCGGAGATACGCAGTATTTT. Its protein product is CASNVVAGGGDTQYF.

This clonotype was seen only a few times. This rearrangement joins TRBV5-5 to TRBJ2-2, with TRBD1 matching 8 bases. The germline V gene encodes CDR1 SGHKS and CDR2 YYEKEE (reference sequence). CDR3 length equals 14 residues. V lost 6 bases and J lost 6; bases outside the gene matches: 7. The CDR3 reads CASTWTGSAGELFF. The CDR3 coding sequence is TGTGCCAGCACCTGGACAGGGAGCGCCGGGGAGCTGTTTTTT.

This clonotype was detected ten times or more. The chain is built from TRBV29-1 and TRBJ2-7, with a weak D call TRBD2 (6 bases). The CDR3 runs 13 residues. CDR1 SQVTM and CDR2 ANQGSEA come from the germline V gene. The V end was cut by 6 bases, the J end by 5 bases, with 17 bases between. In DNA, the CDR3 is TGCAGCGTCACACTCACTGCGGGGAACGAGCAGTACTTC. The encoded protein is CSVTLTAGNEQYF.

V usage is TRBV19 and J usage is TRBJ2-1; TRBD2 matches 10 bases. The V gene end was trimmed by 5 bases and the J gene end by 0 bases; junction bases not matched to a gene: 7. This CDR3 contains 17 residues. The germline V gene has CDR1 LNHDA and CDR2 SQIVND (reference sequence). The CDR3 DNA reads TGTGCCAGTAGTGGTCTAGCGGGAGAGCACTCCTACAATGAGCAGTTCTTC. Residues: CASSGLAGEHSYNEQFF.

This clonotype has at least ten counts. The chain links TRBV27 to TRBJ2-1, with D uncertain. The germline V gene has CDR1 MNHEY and CDR2 SMNVEV (reference sequence). CDR3 length equals 14 residues. V was cut by 0 bases and J by 10 bases, with 13 bases left in between. The CDR3 protein is CASSLSAALHEQFF. Written as DNA, the CDR3 is TGTGCCAGCAGTTTATCGGCGGCTCTACACGAGCAGTTCTTC.

The V gene is TRBV11-3, the J gene TRBJ2-1; 10 nucleotides match TRBD2. Germline loops: CDR1 SGHNT, CDR2 YENEEA. This CDR3 has 17 residues. V was pared by 1 base and J by 5 bases, with 8 bases of the junction left unmatched. The CDR3 protein is CASSLGTGTSVHNEQFF. CDR3 coding DNA: TGTGCCAGCAGCTTAGGGACCGGGACTAGCGTTCACAATGAGCAGTTCTTC.

This clonotype was detected many times. The CDR3 coding sequence is TGCAGCGTTTACTCCCCGGGACAGGGGGCTGGAGCTTTCTTT. It yields the protein CSVYSPGQGAGAFF. The chain carries TRBV29-1 and TRBJ1-1; 12 bases are a match to TRBD1. CDR1 and CDR2 (germline): SQVTM, ANQGSEA. J lost 10 bases, V lost 5 bases, and 11 bases had no gene match. This CDR3 region has 14 residues.

This clonotype was picked up a small number of times. The chain uses TRBV24-1 and TRBJ2-5, with D possibly matching TRBD2 (6 bases). CDR1 KGHDR and CDR2 SFDVKD come from the germline V gene. The CDR3 loop spans 16 amino acids. V was shortened by 7 bases and J by 7 bases, with 24 bases between the two germline ends. The CDR3 is CATRELPGTRGGTQYF. The CDR3 coding sequence is TGTGCCACCAGAGAGCTCCCCGGGACTCGGGGAGGGACCCAGTACTTC.

The gene calls are TRBV28 and TRBJ2-5; weak D call: TRBD2 (5 bases). Trimming left V 4 bases short and J 4 bases short, with 13 bases between. This CDR3 has 14 amino acids. Looked up from germline, CDR1 is MDHEN and CDR2 is SYDVKM. This chain's CDR3 is CASSSGNLRETQYF. The CDR3 nucleotides are TGTGCCAGCAGTTCCGGGAACCTCCGAGAGACCCAGTACTTC. The full variable domain, completed using reference TRBV28 and TRBJ2-5, is DVKVTQSSRYLVKRTGEKVFLECVQDMDHENMFWYRQDPGLGLRLIYFSYDVKMKEKGDIPEGYSVSREKKERFSLILESASTNQTSMYLCASSSGNLRETQYFGPGTRLLVL.

This clonotype occurred a few times. The V call is TRBV19, the J call TRBJ1-1, with D hard to call. The CDR3 contains 12 residues. V lost 3 bases and J 4 bases, leaving 6 bases between the germline ends. CDR1 is LNHDA, CDR2 SQIVND, per germline (reference sequence). CDR3 sequence reads: CASSIGPTEAFF. The CDR3 coding sequence is TGTGCCAGTAGTATCGGCCCCACTGAAGCTTTCTTT.